The sequence of this TCR beta chain was determined in a study of blood T cell repertoires in COVID-19. About the research overall: Acute and convalescent COVID-19 samples came from the United States, Italy and Spain. Nucleic acid was either cDNA or gDNA, and it came from T cells, B-cell-depleted T cells, or PBMCs.

The protocol was immunoSEQ multiplex PCR, while the TCRdb copy is restricted to in-frame clones and leaves out a portion. The sample lists some 140,000 clones; around 86% were seen once. The ends lost 11 bases at V and 5 bases at J; junction bases unmatched: 13. This CDR3 is 14 amino acids long. CDR1 and CDR2 (germline): MNHEY, SVGAGI. Material: peripheral blood. This TCR derives from a woman in her forties or fifties who had recovered from COVID-19. The gene calls are TRBV6-5 and TRBJ2-5, with 8 bases aligning to TRBD2. CDR3 amino acids: CAAKSGGDRETQYF. The CDR3, as DNA: TGTGCCGCTAAAAGCGGGGGTGACAGGGAGACCCAGTACTTC.